This T cell receptor beta chain was found in a study of tumor and adjacent non-tumor tissue in lung cancer. The wider study: The patients, about nine men and roughly 5 women, were roughly 30 to 76 with stage I to III disease. About 4.17 million productive TCRbeta reads were obtained per sample on average.

Comment on this clonotype: The junction shows a germline mismatch at one end, possibly a read error.

TCRbeta libraries were built with three rounds of nested PCR, modified from ARM-PCR. TCRdb used MiXCR to reprocess the multiplex PCR reads, holding one entry per CDR3 protein. This sample has tens of thousands of distinct CDR3 sequences, with roughly 73% found just once. No cell sorting was done before RNA was extracted from the tissue. Newly diagnosed lung cancer patients had thoracic surgery in China, August–November 2014, without prior chemotherapy. The CDR3 is 14 residues long. Germline CDR1 MDHEN, CDR2 SYDVKM. The clonotype comes from a woman aged 45-59 years with non-small cell lung cancer. Sequenced input: lung tumor tissue. V is TRBV28 and J is TRBJ2-3; D unresolved. CDR3: CASSLSPTSDAQYF. Written as DNA, the CDR3 is TGCGCCAGCAGTTTATCCCCTACATCAGATGCGCAGTATTTT.